The 9 T cell receptor beta chains below all came from one sample that was sequenced in a study of T cell repertoires in cytomegalovirus infection. TCRdb fed the reads into MiXCR, producing one record per CDR3 protein. The table shows around 740,000 distinct CDR3 sequences, with 35% occurring only once. Input material: PBMCs. All receptors derive from a human donor in good health (CMV status not recorded). Some clones in this sample may be carry-over from other donors' samples.

As to this clonotype: The junction and the germline gene differ at one end; a read error may be behind it. J is TRBJ2-5 and V is TRBV7-7, with TRBD1 as a possible D gene (6 bases). CDR1 and CDR2 (germline): SSHAT, FNYEAQ (reference sequence). The CDR3 is 13 residues long. CDR3 sequence: CASSIRGKETQYF. Written as DNA, the CDR3 is TGTGCTAGCAGTATCAGGGGAAAAGAGACCCAGTACTTC.

This clonotype showed up many times. The chain is built from TRBV6-1 and TRBJ1-4; the D is unclear. Trimming removed 7 bases at V and 8 bases at J, with 14 bases between. This CDR3 is 13 amino acids long. Germline V gene data show CDR1 as MNHNS and CDR2 as SASEGT. CDR3 sequence (DNA): TGTGCCAGCACGGTATATAAACGGGAAAAACTGTTTTTT. Protein: CASTVYKREKLFF.

This clonotype was detected a few times. J is TRBJ1-3 and V is TRBV12-3 or TRBV12-4, with a weak D call TRBD1 (6 bases). V was pared by 5 bases and J by 1 base, with 12 bases between. The CDR3 is 15 residues long. CDR3 nucleotides: TGTGCCAGCAGTGGGAGGGGGGCTTCTGGAAACACCATATATTTT. Protein: CASSGRGASGNTIYF.

This clonotype was seen ten or more times. V is TRBV7-6 and J is TRBJ2-7; D not resolved. Between the trimmed V and J ends, which lost 3 bases and 7 bases, there was a span of 16 bases. CDR3 length equals 14 residues. Germline V gene lookup returns CDR1 SGHVS and CDR2 FNYEAQ. As DNA, the CDR3 is TGTGCCAGCAGCTTCCAATCCGAAGACGGGGAGCAGTACTTC. It encodes CASSFQSEDGEQYF.

The V and J genes are TRBV20-1 and TRBJ1-6; TRBD1 matches at 7 bases. The CDR3 spans 15 residues. Looked up from germline, CDR1 is DFQATT and CDR2 is SNEGSKA (reference sequence). J lost 7 bases, V lost 6 bases, and 12 bases had no gene match. CDR3 in amino acids: CSARVGGTANSPLHF. CDR3 bases: TGCAGTGCCAGGGTAGGCGGGACAGCAAATTCACCCCTCCACTTT.

J is TRBJ2-7 and V is TRBV2; weak D call: TRBD2 (6 bases). Trimming took off 11 bases at V and 6 bases at J, with 20 bases between the two ends. CDR3 length: 13 amino acids. Germline CDR1 is SNHLY and CDR2 is FYNNEI. This chain's CDR3 is CAGGGRGWSEQYF. CDR3 bases: TGTGCCGGAGGAGGGAGAGGCTGGAGCGAGCAGTACTTC.

The genes are TRBV20-1 and TRBJ1-2; D not certain. This CDR3 contains 14 residues. V lost 0 bases to trimming and J lost 7 bases, with 15 bases between them. Looked up from germline, CDR1 is DFQATT and CDR2 is SNEGSKA (reference sequence). CDR3 nucleotides: TGCAGTGCTAGAGATCCGCGGGGAGCGGGTGGCTACACCTTC. Translation: CSARDPRGAGGYTF.

The chain is built from TRBV7-9 and TRBJ1-4; D possibly corresponds to TRBD1 (5 bases). CDR1 and CDR2 (germline): SEHNR, FQNEAQ (reference sequence). This CDR3 spans 14 amino acids. Trimming pared 5 bases from V and 6 bases from J, leaving 13 bases between. The CDR3 spells CASSRSGGYEKLFF. The CDR3 coding sequence is TGTGCCAGCAGCCGGAGCGGGGGATATGAAAAACTGTTTTTT.

The chain uses TRBV4-1 and TRBJ2-5; TRBD2 matches at 8 bases. The CDR3 totals 17 residues. Unmatched junction bases numbered 6, after V lost 0 bases and J lost 0 bases. Germline loops: CDR1 MGHRA, CDR2 YSYEKL. The CDR3, as DNA: TGCGCCAGCAGCCAAGATCGGGAGCGGGAGTACCAAGAGACCCAGTACTTC. The encoded protein is CASSQDREREYQETQYF.